The 30 T cell receptor beta chains below come from one sample, sequenced in a study of beta chain features in type 1 diabetes. Study results and caveats: Shortening of TCRB CDR3s, moderate but significant, appeared in all four CD4+ subsets of Type 1 diabetes patients.

Expressed TCRB transcripts were sequenced because the isolated RNA had all been reverse transcribed beforehand. Libraries were prepared by immunoSEQ multiplex PCR; TCRdb keeps only in-frame clonotypes and omits some of them. The table lists about 260,000 clones, roughly 21% of them singletons. Antigen specificity for these receptors is unknown. Sequencing was performed on naive CD4+ T cells from blood. These receptors were collected from a woman between 35 and 50 years old with type 1 diabetes.

This rearrangement joins TRBV2 to TRBJ2-2, with 10 nucleotides matching TRBD2. This CDR3 is built from 16 residues. V lost 7 bases and J lost 9; bases outside the gene matches: 14. In germline, CDR1 is SNHLY, CDR2 FYNNEI. CDR3 amino acids: CASNGPAGGPDRELFF. CDR3 in DNA: TGTGCCAGCAACGGCCCAGCGGGAGGGCCGGACCGGGAGCTGTTTTTT. The full variable domain, its missing parts supplied by reference TRBV2 and TRBJ2-2, is EPEVTQTPSHQVTQMGQEVILRCVPISNHLYFYWYRQILGQKVEFLVSFYNNEISEKSEIFDDQFSVERPDGSNFTLKIRSTKLEDSAMYFCASNGPAGGPDRELFFGEGSRLTVL.

The rearrangement joins TRBV18 to TRBJ1-1; D gene unclear. V was pared by 4 bases and J by 0 bases, with 6 bases between. Germline loops: CDR1 KGHSH, CDR2 LQKENI. The CDR3 is made up of 13 amino acids. The CDR3 DNA reads as TGTGCCAGCTCACTAACAGTGAACACTGAAGCTTTCTTT. It codes for CASSLTVNTEAFF.

The chain joins TRBV15 to TRBJ1-1; TRBD1 is a possible D gene (5 bases). The ends were cut back, 6 bases at V and 1 base at J, with 9 bases in the middle. Looked up from germline, CDR1 is LNHNV and CDR2 is YYDKDF (reference sequence). The CDR3 runs 13 residues. CDR3 DNA: TGTGCCACCAGAACAGGACAGAACACTGAAGCTTTCTTT. It specifies CATRTGQNTEAFF. Full variable domain (outside the CDR3, taken from reference TRBV15 and TRBJ1-1): DAMVIQNPRYQVTQFGKPVTLSCSQTLNHNVMYWYQQKSSQAPKLLFHYYDKDFNNEADTPDNFQSRRPNTSFCFLDIRSPGLGDTAMYLCATRTGQNTEAFFGQGTRLTVV.

This clone has more than one count but fewer than ten. This chain joins TRBV6-6 and TRBJ2-1; TRBD1 agrees at 9 bases. There are 15 residues in the CDR3. After removal of 0 bases from V and 6 bases from J, the junction contained 3 bases not matched to a gene. CDR1 MNHNY and CDR2 SVGAGI come from the germline V gene (reference sequence). CDR3 in amino acids: CASSYSRDRANEQFF. The CDR3, as DNA: TGTGCCAGCAGTTACTCCCGGGACAGGGCCAATGAGCAGTTCTTC.

The gene calls are TRBV6-5 and TRBJ2-7; 13 bases map to TRBD2. Unmatched junction bases numbered 0, after V lost 2 bases and J lost 5 bases. This CDR3 comprises 14 residues. Germline CDR1 and CDR2: MNHEY and SVGAGI. CDR3 DNA sequence: TGTGCCAGCAGTTACGGACTAGCGGGAGACGAGCAGTACTTC. Its protein is CASSYGLAGDEQYF.

The chain recombines TRBV15 with TRBJ2-7; 8 nucleotides agree with TRBD2. V lost 6 bases, J lost 4 bases, and 5 bases stayed unmatched. CDR3 length equals 13 residues. Germline V lookup: CDR1 LNHNV, CDR2 YYDKDF (reference sequence). The chain's CDR3 is CATRLAGRYEQYF. The CDR3 region has the DNA TGTGCCACCAGATTAGCGGGACGGTACGAGCAGTACTTC.

The V call is TRBV14, the J call TRBJ2-7; D remains unclear. The CDR3 consists of 13 residues. Trimming took 1 base from V and 5 from J, leaving 9 bases between them. Germline lookup yields CDR1 SGHDN and CDR2 FVKESK. The CDR3 protein is CASSQGQRNEQYF. Written as DNA, the CDR3 is TGTGCCAGCAGCCAAGGACAACGGAACGAGCAGTACTTC.

The CDR3: CAIRGQSNQPQHF. The CDR3 DNA sequence: TGTGCCATCAGGGGACAGAGCAATCAGCCCCAGCATTTT. The rearrangement joins TRBV10-3 to TRBJ1-5; the match to TRBD1 covers 7 bases. The ends lost 6 bases at V and 1 base at J; junction bases unmatched: 0. The CDR3 totals 13 residues. Germline V lookup: CDR1 ENHRY, CDR2 SYGVKD.

The genes are TRBV5-1 and TRBJ2-7; D unresolved. CDR1 and CDR2 from the germline V gene are SGHRS and YFSETQ. The germline V and J ends were trimmed by 1 base and 0 bases, with 8 bases remaining between them. The CDR3 has 14 residues. CDR3 sequence (DNA): TGCGCCAGCAGCTTGCGTGCGGACTCCTACGAGCAGTACTTC. Translating it yields CASSLRADSYEQYF.

The chain combines TRBV6-5 with TRBJ1-2, with 9 bases fitting TRBD1. This CDR3 region has 15 residues. Germline V gives CDR1 MNHEY, CDR2 SVGAGI. The junction had 7 bases not matched to a gene; V was cut back by 4 bases and J by 4 bases. CDR3 DNA: TGTGCCAGCAGTTCGTCCCGGGACAGGGCCTATGGCTACACCTTC. It yields the protein CASSSSRDRAYGYTF.

This clone has only a few counts. The chain employs TRBV5-1 and TRBJ2-3, with a tentative D call TRBD1 (5 bases). This CDR3 spans 13 amino acids. Trimming removed 3 bases at V and 4 bases at J, with 9 bases between. Per germline, CDR1 SGHRS and CDR2 YFSETQ. The CDR3 region has the DNA TGCGCCAGCAGCTCACGACAGCCAGATACGCAGTATTTT. It specifies CASSSRQPDTQYF.

CDR3 region: CASSLARGIGETQYF. In nucleotides, the CDR3 is TGTGCCAGCAGCTTAGCAAGGGGGATCGGGGAGACCCAGTACTTC. The chain couples TRBV7-2 to TRBJ2-5; tentative D call: TRBD1 (6 bases). Germline V gives CDR1 SGHTA, CDR2 FQGNSA. The CDR3 is 15 amino acids. Trimming stripped 0 bases from V and 5 bases from J, with 13 bases between.

The V call is TRBV29-1, the J call TRBJ1-1; D may be TRBD1 (5 bases). Germline CDR1 and CDR2: SQVTM and ANQGSEA. Trimming left V 7 bases short and J 4 bases short, with 13 bases between. This CDR3 region has 12 residues. The CDR3 here is CSGTSMGTEAFF. CDR3 sequence (DNA): TGCAGCGGGACATCGATGGGCACTGAAGCTTTCTTT.

This chain uses TRBV9 with TRBJ2-3; D unclear. Germline CDR1 and CDR2: SGDLS and YYNGEE. The CDR3 is 14 amino acids. V lost 0 bases, J lost 2 bases, and 7 bases lay in between. The CDR3 spells CASSVGPITDTQYF. The DNA of the CDR3 is TGTGCCAGCAGCGTAGGGCCAATCACAGATACGCAGTATTTT.

The J gene is TRBJ1-4, the V gene TRBV23-1; no clear D. TRBV23-1 is an open reading frame, and its role is uncertain. Between the trimmed V and J ends, which lost 6 bases and 5 bases, there was a span of 13 bases. The CDR3 consists of 14 residues. The CDR3 DNA follows: TGCGCCAGCAGCCTATGGGAGAACAATGAAAAACTGTTTTTT. Encoded protein: CASSLWENNEKLFF.

The sample holds a few counts of this clone. The V and J genes are TRBV4-3 and TRBJ1-4; unclear D gene. V lost 2 bases and J 3 bases, leaving 10 bases between the germline ends. CDR1 and CDR2 (germline): LGHNA, YSLEER. The CDR3 length is 15 residues. As DNA, the CDR3 is TGCGCCAGCAGCCAACCGAGAGGGTCTAATGAAAAACTGTTTTTT. It specifies CASSQPRGSNEKLFF.

The rearrangement joins TRBV5-1 to TRBJ2-3; a possible D gene is TRBD2 (5 bases). CDR3 length: 16 amino acids. V was shortened by 3 bases and J by 0 bases, with 14 bases between the two germline ends. Per the germline V gene, CDR1 is SGHRS and CDR2 is YFSETQ. The CDR3 sequence is CASSWTGVQSTDTQYF. The DNA for the CDR3 is TGCGCCAGCAGCTGGACTGGAGTGCAAAGCACAGATACGCAGTATTTT.

This chain links TRBV5-6 with TRBJ1-5, with unresolved D. V dropped 0 bases and J dropped 8 bases, with 9 bases sitting between them. Germline V gene data show CDR1 as SGHDT and CDR2 as YYEEEE. CDR3 length: 13 amino acids. The CDR3 coding sequence is TGTGCCAGCAGCTTGGGGGGAGGAGAGCCCCAGCATTTT. Translated, it gives CASSLGGGEPQHF.

CDR3 coding DNA: TGTGCCAGCAGCGGACACGGACGGAACTATGGCTACACCTTC. It codes for CASSGHGRNYGYTF. The chain uses TRBV28 and TRBJ1-2, with D perhaps TRBD1 (5 bases). Trimming stripped 6 bases from V and 2 bases from J, with 13 bases between. Germline V gene sequence: CDR1 MDHEN, CDR2 SYDVKM. The CDR3 spans 14 residues.

This clone was counted between two and nine times. The same CDR3 also results from other DNA sequences found in this sample. This sequence joins TRBV4-1 and TRBJ2-7; 10 nucleotides line up with TRBD1. Losses at the gene ends were 3 bases for V and 0 bases for J; bases not matched to a gene: 2. The CDR3 length is 15 residues. The V gene's germline CDR1 is MGHRA and CDR2 YSYEKL. The CDR3 here is CASSQGQGPSYEQYF. DNA of the CDR3: TGCGCCAGCAGCCAGGGACAGGGGCCCTCCTACGAGCAGTACTTC.

This clone was observed a handful of times. The V and J genes are TRBV7-9 and TRBJ1-2, with TRBD1 identical over 7 bases. Germline lookup yields CDR1 SEHNR and CDR2 FQNEAQ (reference sequence). V was clipped by 1 base and J by 0 bases; unmatched bases: 5. The CDR3 spans 16 residues. CDR3 loop: CASSLVMDRSNYGYTF. CDR3 nucleotide sequence: TGTGCCAGCAGCTTAGTCATGGACAGGTCTAACTATGGCTACACCTTC.

The CDR3 region has the DNA TGCGCCAGCAGCCAAGATCCCGGACAGGGACACTTGGTGGGGAGCAATCAGCCCCAGCATTTT. It specifies CASSQDPGQGHLVGSNQPQHF. V is TRBV4-1 and J is TRBJ1-5, with TRBD1 matching 8 bases. Germline assignment: CDR1 MGHRA and CDR2 YSYEKL. Trimming cost V 0 bases and J 1 base; bases outside gene matches: 17. This CDR3 region has 21 residues.

This chain links TRBV5-1 with TRBJ2-3; 7 bases are shared with TRBD1. The V gene end was trimmed by 3 bases and the J gene end by 2 bases; junction bases not matched to a gene: 9. This CDR3 contains 16 residues. The germline V gene has CDR1 SGHRS and CDR2 YFSETQ. CDR3 bases: TGCGCCAGCAGCTCAACTACAGGGGACCTCACAGATACGCAGTATTTT. Protein product: CASSSTTGDLTDTQYF.

This chain connects TRBV7-2 to TRBJ2-7, with a possible D match to TRBD2 (6 bases). The CDR3 consists of 14 residues. Per the germline V gene, CDR1 is SGHTA and CDR2 is FQGNSA. V lost 3 bases to trimming and J lost 5 bases, with 14 bases between them. The CDR3 sequence is CASSFRLVTHEQYF. CDR3 sequence (DNA): TGTGCCAGCAGCTTCCGACTAGTCACCCACGAGCAGTACTTC.

The chain combines TRBV2 with TRBJ1-2; D ambiguous. The CDR3 has 12 residues. V was clipped by 3 bases and J by 7 bases, with 9 bases between them. Germline-derived CDR1 and CDR2 are SNHLY and FYNNEI. The CDR3 protein is CASSEDRGGYTF. CDR3 nucleotide sequence: TGTGCCAGCAGTGAGGATCGGGGTGGCTACACCTTC.

The rearrangement links TRBV9 to TRBJ2-5; 9 positions agree with TRBD2. Trimming at V came to 4 bases and at J to 3 bases, leaving 4 bases not matched to a gene. The CDR3 has 14 residues. Germline V gene sequence: CDR1 SGDLS, CDR2 YYNGEE. The CDR3 protein is CASSPGGREETQYF. CDR3 nucleotide sequence: TGTGCCAGCAGCCCCGGCGGGAGGGAAGAGACCCAGTACTTC.

This clone occurred a few times. The rearrangement links TRBV28 to TRBJ2-3; D is unclear. Germline V gene lookup returns CDR1 MDHEN and CDR2 SYDVKM. This CDR3 is 13 amino acids long. V was trimmed by 2 bases and J by 2 bases, leaving 5 bases between them. CDR3 sequence: CASSLQDTDTQYF. CDR3 nucleotide sequence: TGTGCCAGCAGTTTACAGGACACAGATACGCAGTATTTT.

This clone was observed a few times. V gene TRBV28 combines with J gene TRBJ2-6; perhaps TRBD1 as D (5 bases). The CDR3 is made up of 15 amino acids. Germline V gene data show CDR1 as MDHEN and CDR2 as SYDVKM. V was shortened by 1 base and J by 2 bases, with 6 bases between the two germline ends. CDR3 sequence: CASSLLGAGANVLTF. In nucleotides, the CDR3 is TGTGCCAGCAGTTTATTAGGGGCTGGGGCCAACGTCCTGACTTTC. The full variable domain, its missing parts supplied by reference TRBV28 and TRBJ2-6, is DVKVTQSSRYLVKRTGEKVFLECVQDMDHENMFWYRQDPGLGLRLIYFSYDVKMKEKGDIPEGYSVSREKKERFSLILESASTNQTSMYLCASSLLGAGANVLTFGAGSRLTVL.

The chain links TRBV30 to TRBJ1-5; D not resolved. CDR1 and CDR2 from the germline V gene are GTSNPN and SVGIG (reference sequence). The CDR3 is 13 amino acids. V shed 1 base and J shed 5 bases, with 9 bases lying between them. CDR3 loop: CAWSENGDQPQHF. For the CDR3, the DNA is TGTGCCTGGAGTGAGAACGGAGATCAGCCCCAGCATTTT.

The chain is built from TRBV28 and TRBJ1-5; 7 nucleotides align to TRBD1. From germline, CDR1 is MDHEN and CDR2 SYDVKM. The CDR3 contains 15 residues. With 5 bases clipped from V and 2 bases from J, the junction kept 6 bases outside the gene matches. The CDR3 DNA is TGTGCCAGCAGTGCCTGGGACAGAGGCAATCAGCCCCAGCATTTT. It translates to CASSAWDRGNQPQHF.